This TCR beta chain was obtained from a study of blood T cell repertoires in COVID-19. The CDR3 is 15 amino acids. Germline trimming cut 6 bases from V and 6 bases from J; bases unmatched to any gene: 13. The V gene's germline CDR1 is MNHEY and CDR2 SVGAGI. Produced via immunoSEQ multiplex PCR; TCRdb's table is partial and in-frame only. The sample holds about 440,000 clones; around nine tenths are singletons and the top ten take around 4.5%. A single count supports this clone. The sequenced sample consisted of peripheral blood. The sequence was obtained from a woman in her twenties or thirties with acute or convalescent COVID-19. This chain links TRBV6-5 with TRBJ1-2; the match to TRBD1 covers 7 bases. The CDR3 here is CASSRGTVSSDGYTF. CDR3 coding DNA: TGTGCCAGCAGCCGGGGGACAGTATCCTCGGATGGCTACACCTTC.